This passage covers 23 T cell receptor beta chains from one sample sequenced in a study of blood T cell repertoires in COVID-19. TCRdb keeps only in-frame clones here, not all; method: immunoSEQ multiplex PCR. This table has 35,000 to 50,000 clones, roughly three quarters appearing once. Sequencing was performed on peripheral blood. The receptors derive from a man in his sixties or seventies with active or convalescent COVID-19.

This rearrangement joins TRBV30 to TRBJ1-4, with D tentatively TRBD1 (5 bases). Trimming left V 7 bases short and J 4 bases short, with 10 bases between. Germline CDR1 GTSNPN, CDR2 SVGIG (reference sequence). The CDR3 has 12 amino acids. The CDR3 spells CAYDSFNEKLFF. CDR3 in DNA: TGTGCCTACGACAGCTTTAATGAAAAACTGTTTTTT.

Here the CDR3 reads CASRWRGTGVDEQYF. CDR3 sequence (DNA): TGTGCCAGCAGATGGAGGGGGACAGGGGTGGACGAGCAGTACTTC. The rearrangement uses TRBV2 and TRBJ2-7; 10 positions match TRBD1. The length of the CDR3 is 15 residues. Germline CDR1 and CDR2: SNHLY and FYNNEI. The V and J ends lost 6 bases and 5 bases, in that order; junction bases with no gene match: 10.

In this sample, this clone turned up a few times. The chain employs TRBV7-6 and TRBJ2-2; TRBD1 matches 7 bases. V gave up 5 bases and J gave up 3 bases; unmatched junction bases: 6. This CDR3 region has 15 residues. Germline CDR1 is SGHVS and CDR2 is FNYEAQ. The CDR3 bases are TGTGCCAGCAGCCCCCAGGGGGTTGACACCGGGGAGCTGTTTTTT. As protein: CASSPQGVDTGELFF.

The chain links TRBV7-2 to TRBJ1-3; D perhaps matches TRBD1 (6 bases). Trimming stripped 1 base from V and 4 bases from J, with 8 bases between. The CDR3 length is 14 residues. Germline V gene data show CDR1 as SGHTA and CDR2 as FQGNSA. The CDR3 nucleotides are TGTGCCAGCAGCTTAGTGACAGGCGGAAACACCATATATTTT. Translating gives CASSLVTGGNTIYF.

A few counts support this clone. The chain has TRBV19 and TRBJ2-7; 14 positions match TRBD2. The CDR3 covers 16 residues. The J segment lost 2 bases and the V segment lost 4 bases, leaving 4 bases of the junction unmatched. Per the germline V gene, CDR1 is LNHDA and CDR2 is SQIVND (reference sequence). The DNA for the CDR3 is TGTGCCAGTAGTACCGGACTAGCGGGGGGTACCTACGAGCAGTACTTC. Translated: CASSTGLAGGTYEQYF.

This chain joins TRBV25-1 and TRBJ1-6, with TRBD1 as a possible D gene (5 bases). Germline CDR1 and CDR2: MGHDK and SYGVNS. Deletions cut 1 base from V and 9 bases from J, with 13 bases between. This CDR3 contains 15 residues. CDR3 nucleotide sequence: TGTGCCAGCAGTGAATCTGGCAGGGAAACTTCACCCCTCCACTTT. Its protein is CASSESGRETSPLHF.

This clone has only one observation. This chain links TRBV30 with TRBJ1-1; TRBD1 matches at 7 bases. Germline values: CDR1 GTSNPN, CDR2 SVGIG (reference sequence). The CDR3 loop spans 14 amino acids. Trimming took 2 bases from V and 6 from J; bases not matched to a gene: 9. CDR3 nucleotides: TGTGCCTGGAGTTTAGACAGGGCCATATCTGAAGCTTTCTTT. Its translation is CAWSLDRAISEAFF.

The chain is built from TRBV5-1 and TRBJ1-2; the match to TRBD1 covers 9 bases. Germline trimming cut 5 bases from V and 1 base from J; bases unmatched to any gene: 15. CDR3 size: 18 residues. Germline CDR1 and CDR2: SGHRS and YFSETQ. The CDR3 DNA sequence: TGCGCCAGCAGTTCCACAGGGGGCTCGACGAGTTATAACTATGGCTACACCTTC. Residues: CASSSTGGSTSYNYGYTF.

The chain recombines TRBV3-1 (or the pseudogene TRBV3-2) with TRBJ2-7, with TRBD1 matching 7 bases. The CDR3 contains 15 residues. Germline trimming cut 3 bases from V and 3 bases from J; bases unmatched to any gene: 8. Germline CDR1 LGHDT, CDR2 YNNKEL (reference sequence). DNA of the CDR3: TGTGCCAGCAGCCATCTGGGACAGTCTCTCTACGAGCAGTACTTC. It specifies CASSHLGQSLYEQYF.

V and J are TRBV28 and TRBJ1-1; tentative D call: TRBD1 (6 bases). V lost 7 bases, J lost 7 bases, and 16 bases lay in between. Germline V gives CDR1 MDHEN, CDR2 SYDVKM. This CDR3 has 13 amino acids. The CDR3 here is CASTFPDSREAFF. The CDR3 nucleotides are TGTGCCAGCACCTTCCCGGACAGCCGTGAAGCTTTCTTT. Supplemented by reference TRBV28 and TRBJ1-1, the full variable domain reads DVKVTQSSRYLVKRTGEKVFLECVQDMDHENMFWYRQDPGLGLRLIYFSYDVKMKEKGDIPEGYSVSREKKERFSLILESASTNQTSMYLCASTFPDSREAFFGQGTRLTVV.

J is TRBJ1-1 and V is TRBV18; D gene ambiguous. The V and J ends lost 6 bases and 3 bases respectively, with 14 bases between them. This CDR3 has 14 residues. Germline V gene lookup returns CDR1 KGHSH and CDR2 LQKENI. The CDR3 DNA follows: TGTGCCAGCTCCATTAGCGGATCTGACACTGAAGCTTTCTTT. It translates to CASSISGSDTEAFF.

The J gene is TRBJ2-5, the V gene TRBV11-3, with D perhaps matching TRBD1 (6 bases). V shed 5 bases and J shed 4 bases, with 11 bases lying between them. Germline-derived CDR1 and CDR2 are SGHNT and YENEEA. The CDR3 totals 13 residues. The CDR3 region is CASSPRQVETQYF. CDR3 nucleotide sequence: TGTGCCAGCAGCCCCCGACAGGTAGAGACCCAGTACTTC.

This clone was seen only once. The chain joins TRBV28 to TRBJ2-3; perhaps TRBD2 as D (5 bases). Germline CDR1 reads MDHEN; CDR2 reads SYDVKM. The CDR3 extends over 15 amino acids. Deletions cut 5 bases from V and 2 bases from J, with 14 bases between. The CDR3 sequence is CASSPYMGATDTQYF. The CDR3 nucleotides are TGTGCCAGCAGTCCCTATATGGGAGCCACAGATACGCAGTATTTT. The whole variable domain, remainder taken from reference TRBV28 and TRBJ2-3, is DVKVTQSSRYLVKRTGEKVFLECVQDMDHENMFWYRQDPGLGLRLIYFSYDVKMKEKGDIPEGYSVSREKKERFSLILESASTNQTSMYLCASSPYMGATDTQYFGPGTRLTVL.

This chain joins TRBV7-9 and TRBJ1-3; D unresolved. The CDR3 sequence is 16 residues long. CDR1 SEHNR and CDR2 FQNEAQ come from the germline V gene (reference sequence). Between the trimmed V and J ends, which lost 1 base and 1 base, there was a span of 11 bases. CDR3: CASSLGGSGSGNTIYF. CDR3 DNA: TGTGCCAGCAGCTTAGGAGGTTCCGGGTCTGGAAACACCATATATTTT.

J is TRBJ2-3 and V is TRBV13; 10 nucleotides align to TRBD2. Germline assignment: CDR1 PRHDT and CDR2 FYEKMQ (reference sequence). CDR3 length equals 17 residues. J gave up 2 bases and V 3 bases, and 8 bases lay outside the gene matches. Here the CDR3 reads CASSFRLAGEHTDTQYF. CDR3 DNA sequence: TGTGCCAGCAGCTTTCGCCTAGCGGGGGAACACACAGATACGCAGTATTTT.

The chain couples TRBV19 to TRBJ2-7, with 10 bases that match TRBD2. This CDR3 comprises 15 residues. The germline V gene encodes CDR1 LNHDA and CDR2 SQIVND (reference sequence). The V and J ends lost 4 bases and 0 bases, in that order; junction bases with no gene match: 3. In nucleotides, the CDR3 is TGTGCCAGTAGTAAACTAGCGGGGAGCTCCTACGAGCAGTACTTC. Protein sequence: CASSKLAGSSYEQYF. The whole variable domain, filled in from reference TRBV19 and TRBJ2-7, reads DGGITQSPKYLFRKEGQNVTLSCEQNLNHDAMYWYRQDPGQGLRLIYYSQIVNDFQKGDIAEGYSVSREKKESFPLTVTSAQKNPTAFYLCASSKLAGSSYEQYFGPGTRLTVT.

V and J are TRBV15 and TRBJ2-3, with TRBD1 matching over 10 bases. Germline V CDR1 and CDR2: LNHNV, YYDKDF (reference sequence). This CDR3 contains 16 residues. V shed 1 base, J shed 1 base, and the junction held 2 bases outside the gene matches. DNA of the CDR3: TGTGCCACCAGCAGAGGACAGGGGGCAGGCACAGATACGCAGTATTTT. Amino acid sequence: CATSRGQGAGTDTQYF.

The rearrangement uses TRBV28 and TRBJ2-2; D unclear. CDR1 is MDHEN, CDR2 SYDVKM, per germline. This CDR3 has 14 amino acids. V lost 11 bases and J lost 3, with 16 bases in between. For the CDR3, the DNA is TGTGCCGCCTTCTCGGGTCAATACACCGGGGAGCTGTTTTTT. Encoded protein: CAAFSGQYTGELFF.

Written as DNA, the CDR3 is TGTGCCAGCAACGACAGGGCTTCAGCTGGAAACACCATATATTTT. Translation: CASNDRASAGNTIYF. The chain couples TRBV7-9 to TRBJ1-3; 7 bases are a match to TRBD1. Germline V gene lookup returns CDR1 SEHNR and CDR2 FQNEAQ (reference sequence). With 7 bases clipped from V and 2 bases from J, the junction kept 8 bases outside the gene matches. This CDR3 is built from 15 residues.

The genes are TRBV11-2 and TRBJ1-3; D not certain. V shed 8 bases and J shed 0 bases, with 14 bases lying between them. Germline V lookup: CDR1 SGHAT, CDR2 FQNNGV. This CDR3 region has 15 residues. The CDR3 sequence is CASEPSAASGNTIYF. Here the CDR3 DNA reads TGTGCCAGCGAACCTTCAGCGGCCTCTGGAAACACCATATATTTT.

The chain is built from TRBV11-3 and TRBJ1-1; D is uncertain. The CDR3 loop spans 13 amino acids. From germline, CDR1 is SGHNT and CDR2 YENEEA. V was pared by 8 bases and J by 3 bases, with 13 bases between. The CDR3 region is CASSRSVDTEAFF. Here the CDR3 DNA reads TGTGCCAGCTCCAGGTCGGTCGACACTGAAGCTTTCTTT.

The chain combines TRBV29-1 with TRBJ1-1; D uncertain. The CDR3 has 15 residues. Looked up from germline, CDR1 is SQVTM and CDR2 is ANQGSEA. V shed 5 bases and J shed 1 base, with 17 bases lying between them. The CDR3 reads CSVSRGSLRNTEAFF. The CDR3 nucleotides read TGCAGCGTTTCCCGAGGGTCGCTGAGGAACACTGAAGCTTTCTTT.

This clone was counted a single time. The CDR3 DNA sequence: TGTGCCAGCAGCTTATCAGCGGGGGGAACCTACGAGCAGTACTTC. As protein: CASSLSAGGTYEQYF. The V call is TRBV11-2, the J call TRBJ2-7; TRBD2 matches at 9 bases. The V gene end was trimmed by 2 bases and the J gene end by 2 bases; junction bases not matched to a gene: 4. This CDR3 spans 15 amino acids. Looked up from germline, CDR1 is SGHAT and CDR2 is FQNNGV.